Listed below are T cell receptor beta chains from one sample, sequenced in a study of beta chain features in type 1 diabetes. Assay: immunoSEQ multiplex PCR; the TCRdb copy retains only in-frame clones and omits some. The sample has 600,000 or so clones, 9.5% to 15% seen once. Sequencing was carried out using naive CD4+ T cells from blood. The receptors come from a man younger than 40 with type 1 diabetes. The CDR3 runs from the conserved cysteine through the conserved F or W. Each record gives: J gene, V gene, D gene, clone size, CDR3 DNA, CDR3 protein. D genes are given only for firm matches. Only some rows state a clone size, as once, few, many or a class for expanded clones.

>TRBJ2-1|TRBV19|NA|few
TGTGCCAGTAGTATAGCAGAGAATGAGCAGTTCTTC
CASSIAENEQFF
>TRBJ1-1|TRBV7-8|NA|NA
TGTGCCAGCAGCCTCACCTGGGACGACTCAGGAGTCACTGAAGCTTTCTTT
CASSLTWDDSGVTEAFF
>TRBJ2-2|TRBV30|NA|NA
TGTGCCTGGAGTGTACTGGGCCCCGGGGAGCTGTTTTTT
CAWSVLGPGELFF
>TRBJ1-4|TRBV7-9|NA|few
TGTGCCAGCAGCTTTGGGGGGTCTAATGAAAAACTGTTTTTT
CASSFGGSNEKLFF
>TRBJ1-4|TRBV2|NA|NA
TGTGCCAGCCGGCGTAGGGCAACTAATGAAAAACTGTTTTTT
CASRRRATNEKLFF
>TRBJ2-6|TRBV19|NA|NA
TGTGCCAGTAGTATATCTTACAGCCTGACTTTC
CASSISYSLTF
>TRBJ2-7|TRBV5-1|NA|NA
TGCGCCAGCAGCTTGCCGGGGTTAGACGAGCAGTACTTC
CASSLPGLDEQYF
>TRBJ1-6|TRBV7-3|NA|NA
TGTGCCAGCAGCTTCACCGGGACCGGTAATTCACCCCTCCACTTT
CASSFTGTGNSPLHF
>TRBJ1-1|TRBV4-3|TRBD1|once
TGCGCCAGCAGCCGGGCATTTACAGGGGTAAACACTGAAGCTTTCTTT
CASSRAFTGVNTEAFF
>TRBJ2-5|TRBV7-2|TRBD1|few
TGTGCCAGCAGCCAGGACAGGGGTGAGACCCAGTACTTC
CASSQDRGETQYF
>TRBJ1-2|TRBV4-2|NA|few
TGTGCCAGCAGCCCGGGACACCTTAACTATGGCTACACCTTC
CASSPGHLNYGYTF
>TRBJ1-2|TRBV5-6|NA|few
TGTGCCAGCAGCTTGGACAGGGTTTATGGCTACACCTTC
CASSLDRVYGYTF
>TRBJ2-1|TRBV7-2|NA|few
TGTGCCAGCAGCTCGGGACGGTACAATGAGCAGTTCTTC
CASSSGRYNEQFF